Presented here are 15 T cell receptor beta chains from one specimen sequenced in a study of blood T cell repertoires in COVID-19. Method: immunoSEQ multiplex PCR; TCRdb's copy keeps in-frame clones and lacks some. The sample shows about 160,000 clones, approximately 82% of them seen only once. The sequenced sample consisted of peripheral blood. The source of these receptors is a man between 65 and 80 years old who had recovered from COVID-19.

The chain combines TRBV27 with TRBJ2-3; a possible D gene is TRBD1 (6 bases). Germline values: CDR1 MNHEY, CDR2 SMNVEV (reference sequence). This CDR3 has 16 amino acids. The ends were cut back, 2 bases at V and 2 bases at J, with 14 bases in the middle. DNA of the CDR3: TGTGCCAGCAGTTTAAGAGGGGGAGCTTACACAGATACGCAGTATTTT. Translated: CASSLRGGAYTDTQYF.

This rearrangement joins TRBV21-1 to TRBJ1-5. TRBV21-1 is a known pseudogene. The CDR3 extends over 14 amino acids. The CDR3 nucleotides read TGTGCCAGCAAAGACGGGAGGGTCTCTCAGCCCCAGCATTTT. It is translated as CASKDGRVSQPQHF.

The chain links TRBV5-6 to TRBJ1-3; D remains unclear. Germline CDR1 SGHDT, CDR2 YYEEEE. CDR3 length: 16 residues. Trimming shortened V by 0 bases and J by 0 bases, and 10 bases separated the two germline ends. This CDR3 reads CASSLGGGSSGNTIYF. CDR3 nucleotide sequence: TGTGCCAGCAGCTTGGGTGGCGGAAGCTCTGGAAACACCATATATTTT.

V gene TRBV3-1 (or the pseudogene TRBV3-2) combines with J gene TRBJ2-3, with 8 nucleotides matching TRBD2. V lost 2 bases and J lost 1; bases outside the gene matches: 2. CDR1 is LGHDT, CDR2 YNNKEL, per germline (reference sequence). The CDR3 has 15 amino acids. The CDR3: CASSQQTSGTDTQYF. The CDR3, as DNA: TGTGCCAGCAGCCAACAGACTAGCGGCACAGATACGCAGTATTTT.

V usage is TRBV5-1 and J usage is TRBJ2-3, with D possibly being TRBD2 (6 bases). Germline loops: CDR1 SGHRS, CDR2 YFSETQ. CDR3 length: 15 residues. Trimming stripped 3 bases from V and 4 bases from J, with 15 bases between. Here the CDR3 reads CASSWTGVEADTQYF. CDR3 coding DNA: TGCGCCAGCAGCTGGACGGGAGTCGAGGCAGATACGCAGTATTTT.

This clone was counted once. The rearrangement links TRBV5-1 to TRBJ1-4; 8 bases agree with TRBD1. The V segment lost 4 bases and the J segment 8 bases; nucleotides outside the gene matches: 7. Germline CDR1 reads SGHRS; CDR2 reads YFSETQ. There are 14 residues in the CDR3. The DNA for the CDR3 is TGCGCCAGCAGCCCGGGCACAGGGGGAGAAAAACTGTTTTTT. Protein product: CASSPGTGGEKLFF.

V and J are TRBV7-2 and TRBJ2-2; D remains ambiguous. CDR1 and CDR2 (germline): SGHTA, FQGNSA. The CDR3 has 15 amino acids. V was cut by 0 bases and J by 4 bases, with 9 bases left in between. CDR3 in amino acids: CASSLAAGATGELFF. The CDR3 coding sequence is TGTGCCAGCAGCTTAGCGGCAGGTGCCACCGGGGAGCTGTTTTTT.

The chain links TRBV10-2 to TRBJ2-1; TRBD2 agrees at 15 bases. Unmatched junction bases numbered 3, after V lost 4 bases and J lost 8 bases. The CDR3 is made up of 15 amino acids. Looked up from germline, CDR1 is WSHSY and CDR2 is SAAADI. CDR3 sequence (DNA): TGCGCCAGCAGTGCTGGACTAGCGGGAGGGGATGAGCAGTTCTTC. Its translation is CASSAGLAGGDEQFF.

This clone was counted a few times. The genes are TRBV18 and TRBJ1-1; no definite D call. In germline, CDR1 is KGHSH, CDR2 LQKENI. This CDR3 contains 14 residues. Trimming shortened V by 2 bases and J by 6 bases, and 13 bases separated the two germline ends. This CDR3 is CASSPVTGDAEAFF. Written as DNA, the CDR3 is TGTGCCAGCTCACCAGTCACGGGTGACGCTGAAGCTTTCTTT.

The gene calls are TRBV7-6 and TRBJ2-2; 14 positions agree with TRBD2. The J segment lost 6 bases and the V segment lost 6 bases, leaving 9 bases of the junction unmatched. CDR1 is SGHVS, CDR2 FNYEAQ, per germline. The CDR3 totals 17 residues. The CDR3 region has the DNA TGTGCCAGCAGTTTCTCTCCGGGACTAGCGGGAGCCGGGGAGCTGTTTTTT. Protein sequence: CASSFSPGLAGAGELFF.

The chain links TRBV27 to TRBJ2-3; TRBD2 matches at 12 bases. This CDR3 spans 17 amino acids. Per germline, CDR1 MNHEY and CDR2 SMNVEV (reference sequence). V lost 5 bases and J lost 0; bases outside the gene matches: 6. The chain's CDR3 is CASSPRTSGDSTDTQYF. In DNA form, the CDR3 reads TGTGCCAGCAGTCCCCGGACTAGCGGGGACAGCACAGATACGCAGTATTTT.

This chain links TRBV3-1 (or the pseudogene TRBV3-2) with TRBJ2-3, with TRBD2 matching over 10 bases. V was pared by 3 bases and J by 6 bases, with 6 bases of the junction left unmatched. Germline-derived CDR1 and CDR2 are LGHDT and YNNKEL (reference sequence). This CDR3 comprises 15 residues. Here the CDR3 DNA reads TGTGCCAGCAGCCAGTCCCTAGCGGGAGTGGATACGCAGTATTTT. As protein: CASSQSLAGVDTQYF.

The V gene is TRBV5-1, the J gene TRBJ2-5; D is ambiguous. From germline, CDR1 is SGHRS and CDR2 YFSETQ. V dropped 0 bases and J dropped 2 bases, with 8 bases sitting between them. This CDR3 has 14 amino acids. The CDR3 DNA sequence: TGCGCCAGCAGCTTGGGGCTAGTTCAAGAGACCCAGTACTTC. This codes for CASSLGLVQETQYF.

The genes are TRBV4-1 and TRBJ2-1; tentatively, D is TRBD2 (5 bases). This CDR3 has 17 amino acids. The germline V and J ends were trimmed by 0 bases and 2 bases, with 14 bases remaining between them. In germline, CDR1 is MGHRA, CDR2 YSYEKL. In DNA form, the CDR3 reads TGCGCCAGCAGCCAAGATCTCCCTAGCCTTCCCTACAATGAGCAGTTCTTC. Encoded protein: CASSQDLPSLPYNEQFF.

This chain joins TRBV19 and TRBJ1-1, with 9 bases that match TRBD1. Germline loops: CDR1 LNHDA, CDR2 SQIVND (reference sequence). This CDR3 is built from 15 residues. With 8 bases clipped from V and 0 bases from J, the junction kept 7 bases outside the gene matches. CDR3 amino acids: CASHTGGRMNTEAFF. Written as DNA, the CDR3 is TGTGCCAGTCACACAGGGGGCAGAATGAACACTGAAGCTTTCTTT.